This note documents a single T cell receptor beta chain sequence. This sample was taken from a study of identical twins' blood T cells. MiXCR, applied by TCRdb to the 5' RACE reads, yields one record per CDR3 protein. The sample has 350,000 to 400,000 distinct CDR3 sequences, about 28% seen once. The sample was PBMCs. This receptor was identified in a woman aged 18 to 49 in good health.

The CDR3 nucleotides read TGTGCCAGCAGCCCGCCCGCTTTGGGAAATTCACCCCTCCACTTT. It encodes CASSPPALGNSPLHF. This chain uses TRBV7-9 with TRBJ1-6; D remains unclear. Germline values: CDR1 SEHNR, CDR2 FQNEAQ (reference sequence). CDR3 length: 15 residues. Trimming left V 5 bases short and J 7 bases short, with 15 bases between.